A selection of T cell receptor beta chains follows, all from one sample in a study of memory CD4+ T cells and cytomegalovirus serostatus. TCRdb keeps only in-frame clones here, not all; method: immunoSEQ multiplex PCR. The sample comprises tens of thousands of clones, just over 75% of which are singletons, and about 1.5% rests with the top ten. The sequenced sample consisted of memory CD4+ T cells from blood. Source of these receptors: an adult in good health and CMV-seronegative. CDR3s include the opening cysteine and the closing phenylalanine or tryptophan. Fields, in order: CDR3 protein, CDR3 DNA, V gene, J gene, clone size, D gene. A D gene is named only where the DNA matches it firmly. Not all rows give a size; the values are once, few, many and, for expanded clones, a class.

CDR3aa: CASSNRVVNTEAFF; CDR3nt: TGTGCCAGTAGTAACAGGGTCGTGAACACTGAAGCTTTCTTT; v_gene: TRBV19; j_gene: TRBJ1-1; abundance: .; d_gene: .
CDR3aa: CASSVGVGNSPLHF; CDR3nt: TGTGCCAGCAGCGTAGGGGTGGGGAATTCACCCCTCCACTTT; v_gene: TRBV9; j_gene: TRBJ1-6; abundance: .; d_gene: .
CDR3aa: CASSLPSNTIYF; CDR3nt: TGTGCCAGCAGCTTACCTTCGAACACCATATATTTT; v_gene: TRBV7-2; j_gene: TRBJ1-3; abundance: .; d_gene: .
CDR3aa: CASRLRQGANYGYTF; CDR3nt: TGTGCCAGCAGACTCAGACAGGGGGCTAACTATGGCTACACCTTC; v_gene: TRBV28; j_gene: TRBJ1-2; abundance: .; d_gene: TRBD1
CDR3aa: CASRRTGMNTEAFF; CDR3nt: TGCGCCAGCAGACGGACAGGGATGAACACTGAAGCTTTCTTT; v_gene: TRBV4-3; j_gene: TRBJ1-1; abundance: .; d_gene: TRBD1
CDR3aa: CASSANTNTEAFF; CDR3nt: TGTGCCAGCAGCGCCAACACGAACACTGAAGCTTTCTTT; v_gene: TRBV9; j_gene: TRBJ1-1; abundance: .; d_gene: .
CDR3aa: CASNAELAGVYSGELFF; CDR3nt: TGCGCCAGCAATGCCGAGCTAGCGGGAGTTTATTCCGGGGAGCTGTTTTTT; v_gene: TRBV10-2; j_gene: TRBJ2-2; abundance: .; d_gene: TRBD2
CDR3aa: CASSEDPAGVTGELFF; CDR3nt: TGTGCCAGCAGTGAAGATCCAGCGGGAGTCACCGGGGAGCTGTTTTTT; v_gene: TRBV6-1; j_gene: TRBJ2-2; abundance: .; d_gene: TRBD2
CDR3aa: CASSVDGRGDTQYF; CDR3nt: TGTGCCAGCAGTGTGGACGGGAGAGGTGATACGCAGTATTTT; v_gene: TRBV2; j_gene: TRBJ2-3; abundance: once; d_gene: .
CDR3aa: CASSLDNSPLHF; CDR3nt: TGTGCCAGCAGCTTAGACAATTCACCCCTCCACTTT; v_gene: TRBV7-9; j_gene: TRBJ1-6; abundance: few; d_gene: .
CDR3aa: CASRTTDRGSGNTIYF; CDR3nt: TGTGCCAGCAGGACGACCGACAGGGGGTCTGGAAACACCATATATTTT; v_gene: TRBV11-3; j_gene: TRBJ1-3; abundance: .; d_gene: TRBD1
CDR3aa: CASKGSSYNEQFF; CDR3nt: TGTGCCAGCAAAGGCAGCTCCTACAATGAGCAGTTCTTC; v_gene: TRBV2; j_gene: TRBJ2-1; abundance: .; d_gene: .
CDR3aa: CASSLGPRSHQPQHF; CDR3nt: TGTGCCAGCAGCTTAGGGCCCCGAAGCCATCAGCCCCAGCATTTT; v_gene: TRBV7-2; j_gene: TRBJ1-5; abundance: .; d_gene: .
CDR3aa: CASSKQGNTEAFF; CDR3nt: TGTGCCAGCTCTAAACAGGGGAACACTGAAGCTTTCTTT; v_gene: TRBV18; j_gene: TRBJ1-1; abundance: .; d_gene: .
CDR3aa: CASSSAGTGNYEQYF; CDR3nt: TGTGCCAGCAGCTCAGCCGGGACAGGGAACTACGAGCAGTACTTC; v_gene: TRBV7-2; j_gene: TRBJ2-7; abundance: .; d_gene: TRBD1
CDR3aa: CASSTQDSFTDTQYF; CDR3nt: TGTGCCAGCAGTACCCAGGACAGCTTCACAGATACGCAGTATTTT; v_gene: TRBV2; j_gene: TRBJ2-3; abundance: few; d_gene: .
CDR3aa: CAISDRIGAGRNTEAFF; CDR3nt: TGTGCCATCAGTGATAGAATAGGTGCCGGGAGGAACACTGAAGCTTTCTTT; v_gene: TRBV10-3; j_gene: TRBJ1-1; abundance: .; d_gene: .
CDR3aa: CASSPIRVFGNEQFF; CDR3nt: TGTGCCAGCAGTCCAATCAGGGTATTTGGTAATGAGCAGTTCTTC; v_gene: TRBV28; j_gene: TRBJ2-1; abundance: .; d_gene: .
CDR3aa: CASSQAGTGDNYGYTF; CDR3nt: TGCGCCAGCAGCCAGGCAGGGACAGGCGATAACTATGGCTACACCTTC; v_gene: TRBV4-3; j_gene: TRBJ1-2; abundance: few; d_gene: TRBD1
CDR3aa: CASSLGYNQPQHF; CDR3nt: TGTGCCAGCAGTTTGGGGTACAATCAGCCCCAGCATTTT; v_gene: TRBV28; j_gene: TRBJ1-5; abundance: .; d_gene: .
CDR3aa: CASSFSAQGAGKAFF; CDR3nt: TGTGCCAGCAGTTTCTCTGCACAGGGGGCTGGGAAAGCTTTCTTT; v_gene: TRBV27; j_gene: TRBJ1-1; abundance: .; d_gene: TRBD1
CDR3aa: CASSYGTGASSGNTIYF; CDR3nt: TGCGCCAGCAGTTACGGGACAGGGGCTAGCTCTGGAAACACCATATATTTT; v_gene: TRBV5-1; j_gene: TRBJ1-3; abundance: few; d_gene: TRBD1
CDR3aa: CASSWTGGSQPQHF; CDR3nt: TGTGCCAGCAGCTGGACAGGGGGCAGTCAGCCCCAGCATTTT; v_gene: TRBV6-4; j_gene: TRBJ1-5; abundance: .; d_gene: TRBD1
CDR3aa: CASSLGTTRETQYF; CDR3nt: TGTGCCAGCAGTCTTGGGACAACGAGGGAGACCCAGTACTTC; v_gene: TRBV28; j_gene: TRBJ2-5; abundance: .; d_gene: .
CDR3aa: CASSGGQVRTDTQYF; CDR3nt: TGTGCCAGCAGCGGGGGACAGGTCCGCACAGATACGCAGTATTTT; v_gene: TRBV7-3; j_gene: TRBJ2-3; abundance: .; d_gene: TRBD1
CDR3aa: CASSIAHTAKRNTEAFF; CDR3nt: TGTGCCAGTAGTATCGCTCACACCGCTAAAAGGAACACTGAAGCTTTCTTT; v_gene: TRBV19; j_gene: TRBJ1-1; abundance: .; d_gene: .
CDR3aa: CAIQGDTQYF; CDR3nt: TGCGCCATTCAAGGAGATACGCAGTATTTT; v_gene: TRBV10-1; j_gene: TRBJ2-3; abundance: .; d_gene: .
CDR3aa: CASSPSWTRDTQYF; CDR3nt: TGTGCCAGCAGCCCCTCGTGGACTAGGGATACGCAGTATTTT; v_gene: TRBV9; j_gene: TRBJ2-3; abundance: .; d_gene: TRBD2
CDR3aa: CASRLPPPEEQFF; CDR3nt: TGTGCCAGCAGGCTCCCCCCCCCAGAGGAGCAGTTCTTC; v_gene: TRBV6-5; j_gene: TRBJ2-1; abundance: .; d_gene: .
CDR3aa: CASSPGGYNEQFF; CDR3nt: TGTGCCAGCAGCCCTGGGGGTTACAATGAGCAGTTCTTC; v_gene: TRBV7-2; j_gene: TRBJ2-1; abundance: .; d_gene: .